A selection of T cell receptor beta chains follows, all from one sample in a study of low-dose radiotherapy and immunotherapy resistance in tumors. TCRdb fed the reads into MiXCR, producing one record per CDR3 protein. The data show around 79,000 distinct CDR3 sequences, with approximately 20% seen just once and 5% to 7% held by the top ten. The source was PBMCs, collected before treatment. The source of these receptors is a male donor with prostate cancer. Each CDR3 is given with its conserved first and last residue. Each record gives: V gene, J gene, CDR3 protein.

v_gene: TRBV7-3; j_gene: TRBJ2-3; CDR3aa: CASSSTGTFTDTQYF
v_gene: TRBV12-3/TRBV12-4; j_gene: TRBJ1-2; CDR3aa: CASSLAATVNNYGYTF
v_gene: TRBV7-8; j_gene: TRBJ2-7; CDR3aa: CASSWDRGGEQYF
v_gene: TRBV7-9; j_gene: TRBJ2-2; CDR3aa: CASSISADSWGTGELFF
v_gene: TRBV18; j_gene: TRBJ2-7; CDR3aa: CASSPGSSYEQYF
v_gene: TRBV30; j_gene: TRBJ2-1; CDR3aa: CAWSLTGDNEQFF
v_gene: TRBV28; j_gene: TRBJ2-5; CDR3aa: CASSYGGLAGEETQYF
v_gene: TRBV20-1; j_gene: TRBJ2-1; CDR3aa: CSATELAGGYNEQFF
v_gene: TRBV11-2; j_gene: TRBJ2-3; CDR3aa: CASSVDRGGTDTQYF
v_gene: TRBV28; j_gene: TRBJ2-7; CDR3aa: CASIGSSYEQYF
v_gene: TRBV5-1; j_gene: TRBJ1-1; CDR3aa: CASSLEADMNTEAFF
v_gene: TRBV28; j_gene: TRBJ1-2; CDR3aa: CASSLSGGGGYGYTF
v_gene: TRBV12-3/TRBV12-4; j_gene: TRBJ2-2; CDR3aa: CASTLGVVYTGELFF
v_gene: TRBV6-1; j_gene: TRBJ2-6; CDR3aa: CAAGQGYLSGANVLTF
v_gene: TRBV7-2; j_gene: TRBJ2-1; CDR3aa: CASSFFVGQGWREQFF
v_gene: TRBV5-6; j_gene: TRBJ2-7; CDR3aa: CASSPQGPYEQYF
v_gene: TRBV10-3; j_gene: TRBJ1-1; CDR3aa: CAIRRTANTEAFF
v_gene: TRBV5-4; j_gene: TRBJ2-4; CDR3aa: CASRSDRAKNIQYF
v_gene: TRBV6-6; j_gene: TRBJ2-2; CDR3aa: CASSSGGSGTNTGELFF
v_gene: TRBV9; j_gene: TRBJ1-1; CDR3aa: CASSAIEMTEAFF
v_gene: TRBV29-1; j_gene: TRBJ1-5; CDR3aa: CSVEGGAGQPQHF
v_gene: TRBV10-3; j_gene: TRBJ2-5; CDR3aa: CAISAGSQSEETQYF
v_gene: TRBV11-3; j_gene: TRBJ2-1; CDR3aa: CASSLDPPGGGYEQFF
v_gene: TRBV24-1; j_gene: TRBJ1-1; CDR3aa: CATSDGTVGRPEAFF
v_gene: TRBV28; j_gene: TRBJ1-4; CDR3aa: CASSRSGTQNEKLFF
v_gene: TRBV28; j_gene: TRBJ2-7; CDR3aa: CASSLSLLAGRVYNEQYF
v_gene: TRBV7-8; j_gene: TRBJ2-2; CDR3aa: CASSNSAPGTGELFF
v_gene: TRBV18; j_gene: TRBJ2-5; CDR3aa: CASSPQATGTSGGQETQYF
v_gene: TRBV20-1; j_gene: TRBJ2-4; CDR3aa: CSASPDGKNIQYF
v_gene: TRBV30; j_gene: TRBJ2-5; CDR3aa: CAWSVGTFKETQYF
v_gene: TRBV5-1; j_gene: TRBJ1-2; CDR3aa: CASSTAGSFVGYTF
v_gene: TRBV20-1; j_gene: TRBJ1-4; CDR3aa: CSASRAATNEKLFF
v_gene: TRBV6-2/TRBV6-3; j_gene: TRBJ2-1; CDR3aa: CASSSLAGGSEQFF
v_gene: TRBV6-1; j_gene: TRBJ1-5; CDR3aa: CASSEKITGGVQPQHF
v_gene: TRBV13; j_gene: TRBJ2-5; CDR3aa: CASSSILAGETQYF
v_gene: TRBV3-1; j_gene: TRBJ2-2; CDR3aa: CASSQVGTGELFF
v_gene: TRBV9; j_gene: TRBJ2-5; CDR3aa: CASSVVGGWSETQYF